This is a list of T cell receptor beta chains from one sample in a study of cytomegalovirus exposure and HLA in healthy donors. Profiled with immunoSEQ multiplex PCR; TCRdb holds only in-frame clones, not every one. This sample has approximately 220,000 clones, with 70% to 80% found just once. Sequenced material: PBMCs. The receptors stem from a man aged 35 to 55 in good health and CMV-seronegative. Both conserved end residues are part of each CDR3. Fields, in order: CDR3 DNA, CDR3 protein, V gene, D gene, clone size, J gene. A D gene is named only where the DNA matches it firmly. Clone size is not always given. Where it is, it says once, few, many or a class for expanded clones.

CDR3 DNA: TGTGCCAGCCTAGAAGGCAGGGCCCATCAGCCCCAGCATTTT; CDR3 protein: CASLEGRAHQPQHF; V gene: TRBV6-1; D gene: -; clone size: -; J gene: TRBJ1-5
CDR3 DNA: TGTGCCAGCAGTTCTCGGGAGGATAATGAAAAACTGTTTTTT; CDR3 protein: CASSSREDNEKLFF; V gene: TRBV27; D gene: -; clone size: -; J gene: TRBJ1-4
CDR3 DNA: TGTGCCAGCAGCTTAGTCCGGAACACTGAAGCTTTCTTT; CDR3 protein: CASSLVRNTEAFF; V gene: TRBV11-2; D gene: -; clone size: -; J gene: TRBJ1-1
CDR3 DNA: TGTGCCAGCAGCGTAGAAGGGACAGGGCGCTATGGCTACACCTTC; CDR3 protein: CASSVEGTGRYGYTF; V gene: TRBV9; D gene: TRBD1; clone size: -; J gene: TRBJ1-2
CDR3 DNA: TGTGCCACCAGCGGTACAGGGAACACTGAAGCTTTCTTT; CDR3 protein: CATSGTGNTEAFF; V gene: TRBV15; D gene: -; clone size: -; J gene: TRBJ1-1
CDR3 DNA: TGCGCCAGCAGGCGACTAGCGGGGGGGCAAATTCGAGAGACCCAGTACTTC; CDR3 protein: CASRRLAGGQIRETQYF; V gene: TRBV5-1; D gene: TRBD2; clone size: once; J gene: TRBJ2-5
CDR3 DNA: TGTGCCAGCAGCTTAGGCGCCGAGACCCAGTACTTC; CDR3 protein: CASSLGAETQYF; V gene: TRBV7-2; D gene: -; clone size: -; J gene: TRBJ2-5
CDR3 DNA: TGTGCCAGTAGTTCAGGACAGAGGACTTCTGGGGCCAACGTCCTGACTTTC; CDR3 protein: CASSSGQRTSGANVLTF; V gene: TRBV19; D gene: -; clone size: -; J gene: TRBJ2-6
CDR3 DNA: TGTGCCAGCAGCTCCCGGACAGGGCGTCAAGAGACCCAGTACTTC; CDR3 protein: CASSSRTGRQETQYF; V gene: TRBV7-7; D gene: TRBD1; clone size: few; J gene: TRBJ2-5
CDR3 DNA: TGTGCCAGCAGCCTGTCGGCAGGGTGGAACTATGGCTACACCTTC; CDR3 protein: CASSLSAGWNYGYTF; V gene: TRBV7-2; D gene: -; clone size: -; J gene: TRBJ1-2
CDR3 DNA: TGTGCCAGCAGTGCCCGCCTAGGCAATCAGCCCCAGCATTTT; CDR3 protein: CASSARLGNQPQHF; V gene: TRBV6-5; D gene: -; clone size: -; J gene: TRBJ1-5
CDR3 DNA: TGTGCCAGCCCAGTCGCCAGGGCCCCTGGAAACACCATATATTTT; CDR3 protein: CASPVARAPGNTIYF; V gene: TRBV7-9; D gene: -; clone size: few; J gene: TRBJ1-3
CDR3 DNA: TGTGCCAGCAGTTTATCGATACTAGCGGGAGTGGGCGAGCAGTACTTC; CDR3 protein: CASSLSILAGVGEQYF; V gene: TRBV27; D gene: TRBD2; clone size: -; J gene: TRBJ2-7
CDR3 DNA: TGTGCCAGCAGTTACTCAGGGGGACCAGAGACCCAGTACTTC; CDR3 protein: CASSYSGGPETQYF; V gene: TRBV6-6; D gene: -; clone size: -; J gene: TRBJ2-5
CDR3 DNA: TGTGCCTCCAGACTAGCGGGAGGGCCCGGGGAGCTGTTTTTT; CDR3 protein: CASRLAGGPGELFF; V gene: TRBV25-1; D gene: TRBD2; clone size: -; J gene: TRBJ2-2
CDR3 DNA: TGTGCCAGCTTAACGGGAGAATTAACCGGGGAGCTGTTTTTT; CDR3 protein: CASLTGELTGELFF; V gene: TRBV6-9; D gene: -; clone size: -; J gene: TRBJ2-2
CDR3 DNA: TGTGCCACCAGCAGAGCATTAGGGGGCATCACTGAAGCTTTCTTT; CDR3 protein: CATSRALGGITEAFF; V gene: TRBV15; D gene: TRBD1; clone size: -; J gene: TRBJ1-1
CDR3 DNA: TGTGCCACCAGCCCACGACAGGGTGGGTATACGCAGTATTTT; CDR3 protein: CATSPRQGGYTQYF; V gene: TRBV15; D gene: TRBD1; clone size: -; J gene: TRBJ2-3
CDR3 DNA: TGTGCCAGCAGTTACTCGGGGGGCCCCGGGGGGGAAAAACTGTTTTTT; CDR3 protein: CASSYSGGPGGEKLFF; V gene: TRBV6-5; D gene: -; clone size: -; J gene: TRBJ1-4
CDR3 DNA: TGTGCCAGCAGCACCCGGGACAGGGATGCAAAACTGTTTTTT; CDR3 protein: CASSTRDRDAKLFF; V gene: TRBV6-5; D gene: TRBD1; clone size: -; J gene: TRBJ1-4
CDR3 DNA: TGTGCCAGCAGCAATTGGGACAACCAAGAGACCCAGTACTTC; CDR3 protein: CASSNWDNQETQYF; V gene: TRBV11-2; D gene: -; clone size: -; J gene: TRBJ2-5
CDR3 DNA: TGTGCCAGCAGCTTAGATCGTTCCCCTAGCGGCAGCTCCTACGAGCAGTACTTC; CDR3 protein: CASSLDRSPSGSSYEQYF; V gene: TRBV7-2; D gene: TRBD2; clone size: -; J gene: TRBJ2-7
CDR3 DNA: TGTGCCAGCAGTTTATACAGGGGGACTGAAGCTTTCTTT; CDR3 protein: CASSLYRGTEAFF; V gene: TRBV28; D gene: TRBD1; clone size: -; J gene: TRBJ1-1
CDR3 DNA: TGTGCCAGTAGACAGTCCGCCCAAGAGACCCAGTACTTC; CDR3 protein: CASRQSAQETQYF; V gene: TRBV19; D gene: -; clone size: -; J gene: TRBJ2-5
CDR3 DNA: TGTGCCAGCAGCTCGGGACTAGCGGCCTACGAGCAGTACTTC; CDR3 protein: CASSSGLAAYEQYF; V gene: TRBV5-6; D gene: TRBD2; clone size: -; J gene: TRBJ2-7
CDR3 DNA: TGCGCCAGCAGCTTTATGAGAGGACAAAAGGCTAGGGATGGCTACACCTTC; CDR3 protein: CASSFMRGQKARDGYTF; V gene: TRBV5-1; D gene: -; clone size: -; J gene: TRBJ1-2
CDR3 DNA: TGCGCCAGCAGCCATGCACAGGGTTTAGAGCAAGAGACCCAGTACTTC; CDR3 protein: CASSHAQGLEQETQYF; V gene: TRBV4-1; D gene: -; clone size: -; J gene: TRBJ2-5
CDR3 DNA: TGTGCCAGCTTGACCGGGACATCCGTCTCTAATGAAAAACTGTTTTTT; CDR3 protein: CASLTGTSVSNEKLFF; V gene: TRBV6-6; D gene: -; clone size: -; J gene: TRBJ1-4
CDR3 DNA: TGTGCCAGCAGCGTTAACGAGTATACGCAGTATTTT; CDR3 protein: CASSVNEYTQYF; V gene: TRBV9; D gene: -; clone size: few; J gene: TRBJ2-3